These 14 T cell receptor beta chains share one sample of origin, sequenced in a study of cytomegalovirus exposure and HLA in healthy donors. 60 Vbeta and 13 Jbeta primers were used in PCR. Clones were read by immunoSEQ multiplex PCR, and TCRdb kept only the in-frame ones, dropping some. The repertoire consists of about 170,000 clones, with 79% occurring once and the leading ten covering about 2.3%. Sequenced: PBMCs. The receptors shown here come from a woman in her 50s in good health and CMV-seronegative.

The chain carries TRBV9 and TRBJ2-3; possible D gene TRBD2, 5 bases. V gave up 0 bases and J gave up 2 bases, with 16 bases separating them. The CDR3 sequence is 17 residues long. The germline V gene has CDR1 SGDLS and CDR2 YYNGEE. In DNA, the CDR3 is TGTGCCAGCAGCGTAGCTACGAGGGCAGGCTCCACAGATACGCAGTATTTT. This sequence encodes CASSVATRAGSTDTQYF.

The count of this clone is one. The rearrangement uses TRBV19 and TRBJ2-7; maybe TRBD2 (5 bases). V lost 6 bases, J lost 0 bases, and 15 bases lay in between. This CDR3 spans 15 amino acids. Germline values: CDR1 LNHDA, CDR2 SQIVND (reference sequence). The CDR3 region is CASRAKDGNSYEQYF. CDR3 DNA: TGTGCCAGTAGAGCAAAGGACGGGAACTCCTACGAGCAGTACTTC. The full variable domain, rest sourced from reference TRBV19 and TRBJ2-7, is DGGITQSPKYLFRKEGQNVTLSCEQNLNHDAMYWYRQDPGQGLRLIYYSQIVNDFQKGDIAEGYSVSREKKESFPLTVTSAQKNPTAFYLCASRAKDGNSYEQYFGPGTRLTVT.

The chain joins TRBV6-1 to TRBJ2-3, with 9 bases identical to TRBD2. Trimming at V came to 6 bases and at J to 5 bases, leaving 9 bases not matched to a gene. This CDR3 spans 15 amino acids. From germline, CDR1 is MNHNS and CDR2 SASEGT. CDR3 amino acids: CASSPGTSNGDTQYF. CDR3 DNA sequence: TGTGCCAGCAGCCCCGGGACTAGCAATGGAGATACGCAGTATTTT.

This rearrangement joins TRBV6-5 to TRBJ2-7; no firm D call. Trimming took 2 bases from V and 1 from J, leaving 12 bases between them. There are 15 residues in the CDR3. Per germline, CDR1 MNHEY and CDR2 SVGAGI. In nucleotides, the CDR3 is TGTGCCAGCAGTTACCCCCAAAGAGGTTCCTACGAGCAGTACTTC. It codes for CASSYPQRGSYEQYF.

The V call is TRBV6-1, the J call TRBJ1-3; TRBD1 matches 8 bases. The J segment lost 0 bases and the V segment lost 4 bases, leaving 2 bases of the junction unmatched. The CDR3 runs to 15 residues. CDR1 is MNHNS and CDR2 is SASEGT in the germline V gene. The CDR3 bases are TGTGCCAGCAGTGCTACAGGGGGCTCTGGAAACACCATATATTTT. Translation gives CASSATGGSGNTIYF.

The chain recombines TRBV14 with TRBJ2-3, with TRBD1 matching 10 bases. The CDR3 totals 16 residues. The V and J ends lost 4 bases and 1 base, in that order; junction bases with no gene match: 5. Germline V CDR1 and CDR2: SGHDN, FVKESK. The CDR3 DNA reads as TGTGCCAGCAGCCCCCGGACAGGGGGAGGCACAGATACGCAGTATTTT. Translation gives CASSPRTGGGTDTQYF.

The CDR3, as DNA: TGTGCCAGTAAAAACAGCGGGAGGGCCACGGAGACCCAGTACTTC. This translates into CASKNSGRATETQYF. V and J are TRBV19 and TRBJ2-5; TRBD2 aligns across 10 bases. The CDR3 is made up of 15 amino acids. Germline V gene sequence: CDR1 LNHDA, CDR2 SQIVND (reference sequence). After removal of 7 bases from V and 5 bases from J, the junction contained 10 bases not matched to a gene.

This chain uses TRBV6-5 with TRBJ2-1; 7 bases align to TRBD1. Germline trimming cut 5 bases from V and 8 bases from J; bases unmatched to any gene: 6. CDR3 length equals 13 residues. Germline V gene sequence: CDR1 MNHEY, CDR2 SVGAGI. Here the CDR3 DNA reads TGTGCCAGCAGTCTGACAGGGATGTATGAGCAGTTCTTC. Residues: CASSLTGMYEQFF.

V gene TRBV28 combines with J gene TRBJ2-7; D remains ambiguous. This CDR3 contains 11 residues. V gave up 10 bases and J gave up 2 bases, with 9 bases separating them. From germline, CDR1 is MDHEN and CDR2 SYDVKM. CDR3 nucleotides: TGTGCCACAAACGGAGCCTACGAGCAGTACTTC. This encodes CATNGAYEQYF.

This clone was recorded only once. V is TRBV5-6 and J is TRBJ2-1; the match to TRBD2 covers 14 bases. Germline loops: CDR1 SGHDT, CDR2 YYEEEE. V was pared by 4 bases and J by 0 bases, with 0 bases of the junction left unmatched. The CDR3 contains 16 residues. CDR3 DNA: TGTGCCAGCAGCGGGACTAGCGGGGGCTCCTACAATGAGCAGTTCTTC. Its protein product is CASSGTSGGSYNEQFF.

The V and J genes are TRBV10-3 and TRBJ2-3; 7 positions match TRBD2. J lost 1 base, V lost 4 bases, and 2 bases had no gene match. Germline CDR1 ENHRY, CDR2 SYGVKD. The CDR3 loop spans 14 amino acids. CDR3 sequence: CAISAGGGTDTQYF. The CDR3 DNA follows: TGTGCCATCAGTGCGGGAGGTGGCACAGATACGCAGTATTTT.

The chain has TRBV19 and TRBJ1-1; 9 bases agree with TRBD1. The CDR3 sequence is 15 residues long. Germline V gene sequence: CDR1 LNHDA, CDR2 SQIVND (reference sequence). V was pared by 3 bases and J by 6 bases, with 8 bases of the junction left unmatched. CDR3 coding DNA: TGTGCCAGTAGTATTTGGGGACAGGGTATCCCTGAAGCTTTCTTT. Amino acid sequence: CASSIWGQGIPEAFF.

J is TRBJ2-3 and V is TRBV28; 9 nucleotides line up with TRBD2. The V gene end was trimmed by 7 bases and the J gene end by 0 bases; junction bases not matched to a gene: 8. CDR3 length: 16 amino acids. Germline loops: CDR1 MDHEN, CDR2 SYDVKM. CDR3 bases: TGTGCCAGCACTCCCCTTGCGGGGGGGAGCACAGATACGCAGTATTTT. This codes for CASTPLAGGSTDTQYF.

This clone was observed once. The chain is built from TRBV6-5 and TRBJ2-1; no firm D call. Trimming removed 8 bases from V and 0 bases from J, with 8 bases in between. The CDR3 has 13 amino acids. The germline gives CDR1 MNHEY, CDR2 SVGAGI. The CDR3 protein is CASVGPSYNEQFF. CDR3 sequence (DNA): TGTGCCAGCGTCGGTCCCTCCTACAATGAGCAGTTCTTC.